A single T cell receptor beta chain is shown here with its context. Its antigen is still unknown. The junction departs from the called germline gene at one end, perhaps through a read error. The germline gives CDR1 MNHEY, CDR2 SVGAGI. This CDR3 is 15 amino acids long. The data originate from a study of blood T cells in healthy people across ages. Study results and limitations: More naive CD4+ cells and higher diversity were found in long-lived than in aged donors.

Then a second PCR, running roughly 7 to 11 cycles, was carried out with a sample-barcoded 5' primer and a J-beta primer mix. TCRdb passed the 5' RACE reads through MiXCR, listing each CDR3 protein once. The table lists 800,000 to 950,000 distinct CDR3 sequences, 25% to 35% of them singletons. The same specimen was also included in a second study, on T cells of mothers and their children.

The sequence derives from a woman aged 40-49 years in good health. V is TRBV6-5 and J is TRBJ1-1; 8 bases map to TRBD1. The sample consisted of blood. The CDR3 here is CASSRLTGGHTKAFF. CDR3 bases: TGTGCCAGCAGTCGACTCACAGGGGGTCACACTAAAGCTTTCTTT.